This entry concerns a single T cell receptor beta chain. This clone is a singleton in its sample. Its antigen specificity is not known. There are no base qualities to consult, and no much larger clone falls within one base. TCRbeta CDR3 regions were amplified from genomic DNA by means of the immunoSEQ Assay, a bias-controlled multiplex PCR. The study's own analysis went as follows. Within the assay, amplification of reference gene primers was used to estimate how many nucleated cells each sample contained. Sequence reads were collapsed and filtered to measure the absolute abundance of every unique TCRbeta CDR3 rearrangement. For each sample, productive Simpson clonality was calculated as the square root of Simpson's diversity index over productive rearrangements. TCRdb re-hosts the immuneACCESS table, in-frame sequences only. Its copies lack some clones; in the studies checked, an unresolved V gene accounts for under half of them, and the cause for the rest is not known. The V and J calls and clone size were taken over from that table, and D and trimming were inferred from the DNA. Here the sample has about 210,000 clones; about 85% occur a single time. Together, the top ten hold 0.72% of the sample.

The data stem from a study of blood T cell repertoires in COVID-19 (dated by TCRdb to 2018 to 2021). Context from the whole study: Collaborator samples came from the United States, Italy and Spain and covered acute and convalescent phases of COVID-19. The prospective study material was composed of cDNA or gDNA derived from T cells, B-cell-depleted T cells, or PBMCs. Subjects who had been exposed to COVID-19, were actively infected with it, or had recovered from it provided the deeply sampled blood TCRbeta repertoires that made up the dataset. Where available, HLA class I and class II types were obtained from metadata supplied by the sample provider rather than from assay-based typing. Samples came from the ongoing ImmuneRACE study (first 160 participants) plus 1,254 subjects from 6 global collaborators. A de-identified subject ID, COVID-19 status, age in years and sex were almost always included in the sample metadata. The repertoires were made available in a free public database intended to serve as a resource for research on the immune response to SARS-CoV-2.

The trim is 5 bases for V and 0 bases for J, with a gap of 5 bases between the germline ends. From the cysteine up to the phenylalanine, the CDR3 has a length of 12 residues. Here the CDR3 DNA is all that survives: 36 bases in frame from base 1. Per the germline V gene (reference sequence), GTSNPN is the CDR1 and SVGIG is the CDR2. Points the paper makes about the study in general: How much clinical and demographic metadata was included differed by source and by participant, and the metadata was provided uncurated.

Each collaborating institution followed its own protocols to collect whole blood in K2EDTA tubes. For TCRbeta analysis, collaborators shipped samples in one of three forms: frozen whole blood, isolated PBMCs, or DNA extracted from either of those sample types. The TCR was taken from a man in his forties or fifties with acute or convalescent COVID-19. Recombination joined TRBV30 with TRBJ1-3, with no confident D gene call. Sequences were obtained from peripheral blood. The DNA is as follows: TGTGCCTGGGTTTACTCTGGAAACACCATATATTTT. The encoded protein is CAWVYSGNTIYF.